This TCR beta chain stems from a study of neurological immune-mediated disorders. Points from the study as a whole: A possible signature was seen in one related-CDR3 cluster, into which phylogenetic grouping placed the repertoires of 18 of 34 multiple sclerosis patients. No expanded-clone CDR3 amino acid sequence recurred across subjects, suggesting private TCR-beta repertoires.

This clonotype was observed a few times. The antigen is not known. 5'RACE with 10-nucleotide random UMIs produced the cDNA. From the 5' RACE reads, TCRdb called clonotypes with MiXCR, one entry per CDR3 protein. The top ten hold about 2.2% of the sample, which has 60,000 to 85,000 distinct CDR3 sequences, approximately 5% seen once. In germline, CDR1 is SQVTM, CDR2 ANQGSEA. There are 10 residues in the CDR3. Trimming took 4 bases from V and 6 from J, leaving 6 bases between them. The receptor's source is a woman aged 70-85 years with multiple sclerosis. This rearrangement joins TRBV29-1 to TRBJ1-1; D unresolved. The sample consisted of PBMCs. The CDR3, as DNA: TGCAGCGTTGGTTCACCTGAAGCTTTCTTT. This sequence encodes CSVGSPEAFF. The full variable domain, with the rest looked up from reference TRBV29-1 and TRBJ1-1, is SAVISQKPSRDICQRGTSLTIQCQVDSQVTMMFWYRQQPGQSLTLIATANQGSEATYESGFVIDKFPISRPNLTFSTLTVSNMSPEDSSIYLCSVGSPEAFFGQGTRLTVV.